These 10 T cell receptor beta chains originate from one sample sequenced in a study of T cell responses to AZD1222 COVID-19 vaccine. Method: immunoSEQ multiplex PCR; TCRdb's copy keeps in-frame clones and lacks some. This sample has about 97,000 clones, with 70% to 90% found just once. Sequences were derived from peripheral blood, sampled on day 0 of AZD1222 vaccination. The receptors were gathered from an adult in good health.

The table lists this clone with a count of one. V and J are TRBV6-5 and TRBJ2-3; TRBD1 matches at 8 bases. From germline, CDR1 is MNHEY and CDR2 SVGAGI. The V gene end was trimmed by 0 bases and the J gene end by 4 bases; junction bases not matched to a gene: 6. This CDR3 comprises 16 residues. In nucleotides, the CDR3 is TGTGCCAGCAGTTACTCTAGGCAGGGGGCTGCAGATACGCAGTATTTT. It translates to CASSYSRQGAADTQYF.

This clone has just a few counts. The rearrangement joins TRBV10-3 to TRBJ1-1; D is undetermined. The CDR3 is 15 residues long. CDR1 ENHRY and CDR2 SYGVKD come from the germline V gene. The V end was cut by 4 bases, the J end by 10 bases, with 22 bases between. The CDR3 sequence: CAISAHEDGGAGAFF. In nucleotides, the CDR3 is TGTGCCATCAGTGCCCATGAAGACGGAGGAGCTGGAGCTTTCTTT.

A remark on this clone: Other DNA sequences of this sample code for an identical CDR3. The chain is built from TRBV29-1 and TRBJ2-5; no reliable D call. The CDR3 spans 11 residues. Trimming removed 7 bases at V and 4 bases at J, with 10 bases between. CDR1 and CDR2 (germline): SQVTM, ANQGSEA. The CDR3 DNA reads TGCAGCGCTAGGGTTGGAGAGACCCAGTACTTC. Protein product: CSARVGETQYF.

The chain employs TRBV4-2 and TRBJ2-3, with 7 bases identical to TRBD2. V gave up 4 bases and J gave up 6 bases; unmatched junction bases: 13. In germline, CDR1 is LGHNA, CDR2 YNFKEQ. CDR3 length: 16 residues. The CDR3 DNA sequence: TGTGCCAGCAGCCGTGGAGGACTAGATGCCTGGGATACGCAGTATTTT. This codes for CASSRGGLDAWDTQYF.

As for this clone: Distinct nucleotide sequences in the sample also encode this CDR3. The chain is built from TRBV9 and TRBJ2-5; maybe TRBD2 (5 bases). This CDR3 contains 13 residues. Looked up from germline, CDR1 is SGDLS and CDR2 is YYNGEE. V lost 3 bases to trimming and J lost 5 bases, with 11 bases between them. The CDR3 DNA reads TGTGCCAGCAGCGCCGCACGAGGGGAGACCCAGTACTTC. Translating it yields CASSAARGETQYF.

With regard to this clone: Other DNA sequences from this sample encode an identical CDR3 as well. The chain uses TRBV12-3 or TRBV12-4 and TRBJ2-7; D call uncertain. Trimming removed 2 bases from V and 2 bases from J, with 7 bases in between. The CDR3 has 13 residues. The CDR3 protein is CASSLSGPYEQYF. In DNA, the CDR3 is TGTGCCAGCAGTTTAAGTGGACCCTACGAGCAGTACTTC.

This clone was found once. The rearrangement joins TRBV27 to TRBJ2-5; 13 bases align to TRBD2. CDR1 is MNHEY and CDR2 is SMNVEV in the germline V gene (reference sequence). The ends lost 3 bases at V and 2 bases at J; junction bases unmatched: 3. The CDR3 is 16 amino acids. CDR3: CASSFGTSGAQETQYF. The CDR3 nucleotides read TGTGCCAGCAGTTTCGGGACTAGCGGGGCTCAAGAGACCCAGTACTTC.

The V gene is TRBV30, the J gene TRBJ2-2; 8 nucleotides line up with TRBD1. V was clipped by 3 bases and J by 3 bases; unmatched bases: 6. Germline CDR1 GTSNPN, CDR2 SVGIG (reference sequence). The CDR3 totals 15 residues. CDR3 region: CAWRVGQGDTGELFF. CDR3 DNA sequence: TGTGCCTGGAGGGTTGGACAGGGCGACACCGGGGAGCTGTTTTTT.

This chain connects TRBV19 to TRBJ1-5, with no clear D. Trimming took off 3 bases at V and 3 bases at J, with 15 bases between the two ends. CDR3 length: 16 residues. Germline V CDR1 and CDR2: LNHDA, SQIVND (reference sequence). CDR3 sequence reads: CASSIPRLMANQPQHF. For the CDR3, the DNA is TGTGCCAGTAGTATCCCTAGACTGATGGCCAATCAGCCCCAGCATTTT.

The rearrangement joins TRBV6-1 to TRBJ2-4, with D tentatively TRBD1 (6 bases). The germline V and J ends were trimmed by 0 bases and 3 bases, with 15 bases remaining between them. The CDR3 is made up of 17 amino acids. Per germline, CDR1 MNHNS and CDR2 SASEGT. CDR3 in DNA: TGTGCCAGCAGTGAAGCAATATGGGACAATTTCAAAAACATTCAGTACTTC. This gives the protein CASSEAIWDNFKNIQYF.